A single sample gave rise to the 31 T cell receptor beta chains below, sequenced in a study of blood T cell repertoires in COVID-19. Data came from immunoSEQ multiplex PCR; TCRdb stores just in-frame clones and leaves some out. The sample carries about 200,000 clones, roughly 91% recorded once. Sequenced sample: PBMCs or T cells enriched from blood (not recorded which). The receptors originated from a woman aged 25 to 39 with acute COVID-19.

This clone has a count of ten or more. The V gene is TRBV25-1, the J gene TRBJ1-1; 7 bases fit TRBD1. The germline V gene has CDR1 MGHDK and CDR2 SYGVNS. CDR3 length equals 14 residues. V dropped 4 bases and J dropped 5; count of bases not matched to a gene: 7. The CDR3 here is CASSGRQGHTEAFF. In DNA form, the CDR3 reads TGTGCCAGCAGTGGCCGACAGGGCCATACTGAAGCTTTCTTT.

This chain connects TRBV28 to TRBJ2-5; TRBD1 aligns across 7 bases. Germline loops: CDR1 MDHEN, CDR2 SYDVKM. The CDR3 is 20 residues long. V shed 5 bases and J 1 base; nucleotides not matched to a gene: 22. The CDR3 DNA reads as TGTGCCAGCAGTCTACCCCCTCCGGACAGGCTACCTGACGTCCAAGAGACCCAGTACTTC. This codes for CASSLPPPDRLPDVQETQYF.

The genes are TRBV20-1 and TRBJ2-3; D may be TRBD1 (6 bases). This CDR3 spans 14 amino acids. The V end lost 3 bases, the J end lost 3 bases, and 13 bases lay between the germline ends. The germline CDR1 and CDR2 sequences are DFQATT and SNEGSKA (reference sequence). This chain's CDR3 is CSASARGLTDTQYF. The CDR3 DNA reads as TGCAGTGCTAGTGCCAGGGGTTTGACAGATACGCAGTATTTT.

The chain recombines TRBV6-2 or TRBV6-3 with TRBJ1-2, with 11 bases aligning to TRBD1. The germline V gene has CDR1 MNHEY and CDR2 SVGEGT. Losses at the gene ends were 2 bases for V and 3 bases for J; bases not matched to a gene: 11. The CDR3 sequence is 18 residues long. The CDR3, as DNA: TGTGCCAGCAGTTACCCTTCCCCCCGGGACAGGGGGTACTATGGCTACACCTTC. Translated: CASSYPSPRDRGYYGYTF.

This rearrangement joins TRBV19 to TRBJ1-5; D is unclear. With 6 bases removed from V and 4 bases from J, the gap between germline ends came to 10 bases. The CDR3 consists of 13 residues. Germline V lookup: CDR1 LNHDA, CDR2 SQIVND (reference sequence). CDR3 in amino acids: CASSQPGNQPQHF. CDR3 DNA: TGTGCCAGTAGCCAACCGGGAAATCAGCCCCAGCATTTT.

The chain couples TRBV5-1 to TRBJ2-7, with 8 bases identical to TRBD1. Germline CDR1 and CDR2: SGHRS and YFSETQ. The CDR3 covers 14 residues. V shed 4 bases and J 6 bases; nucleotides not matched to a gene: 9. The CDR3 region has the DNA TGCGCCAGCAGCCTAGTTGGACAGGGAGGCGAGCAGTACTTC. This sequence encodes CASSLVGQGGEQYF.

In DNA, the CDR3 is TGCGCCAGCAGCCAAGACCCTTGGGGGAGGACTAATGAAAAACTGTTTTTT. Its protein is CASSQDPWGRTNEKLFF. The chain uses TRBV4-1 and TRBJ1-4; a weak D match, TRBD1 (5 bases). Deletions cut 0 bases from V and 2 bases from J, with 13 bases between. Germline assignment: CDR1 MGHRA and CDR2 YSYEKL. The CDR3 runs to 17 residues.

This chain uses TRBV9 with TRBJ2-3, with D possibly matching TRBD1 (5 bases). This CDR3 is built from 16 residues. Trimming shortened V by 3 bases and J by 3 bases, and 17 bases separated the two germline ends. The V gene's germline CDR1 is SGDLS and CDR2 YYNGEE. The CDR3 bases are TGTGCCAGCAGCGCCACTGGGGCGATAGGTACAGATACGCAGTATTTT. This codes for CASSATGAIGTDTQYF.

The rearrangement uses TRBV21-1 and TRBJ2-1; the tabulated D call, TRBD2, remains unverified against the DNA. TRBV21-1 is tagged as a pseudogene. The CDR3 totals 24 residues. The CDR3 here is CASSKSFIAGTSGGAGGSYNEQFF. The CDR3 nucleotides read TGTGCCAGCAGCAAAAGCTTTATCGCCGGGACTAGCGGGGGGGCCGGTGGCTCCTACAATGAGCAGTTCTTC.

This clone was recorded a few times. The genes are TRBV19 and TRBJ1-6; possible D gene TRBD1, 6 bases. The V end was cut by 5 bases, the J end by 6 bases, with 14 bases between. Germline V CDR1 and CDR2: LNHDA, SQIVND (reference sequence). This CDR3 has 15 residues. The CDR3 nucleotides read TGTGCCAGTAGTCCTCCGGGACACCTTAATTCACCCCTCCACTTT. This sequence encodes CASSPPGHLNSPLHF. The full variable domain, completed using reference TRBV19 and TRBJ1-6, is DGGITQSPKYLFRKEGQNVTLSCEQNLNHDAMYWYRQDPGQGLRLIYYSQIVNDFQKGDIAEGYSVSREKKESFPLTVTSAQKNPTAFYLCASSPPGHLNSPLHFGNGTRLTVT.

This chain joins TRBV18 and TRBJ1-2; 9 positions match TRBD1. The trim removed 3 bases at V and 4 bases at J, leaving 9 bases unmatched. Germline CDR1 and CDR2: KGHSH and LQKENI. This CDR3 contains 16 residues. The CDR3 region is CASSPPGQGTLYGYTF. CDR3 in DNA: TGTGCCAGCTCACCCCCAGGACAGGGGACCCTCTATGGCTACACCTTC. The full variable domain, rest sourced from reference TRBV18 and TRBJ1-2, is NAGVMQNPRHLVRRRGQEARLRCSPMKGHSHVYWYRQLPEEGLKFMVYLQKENIIDESGMPKERFSAEFPKEGPSILRIQQVVRGDSAAYFCASSPPGQGTLYGYTFGSGTRLTVV.

Here the CDR3 reads CASSLARGLNSNQPQHF. In DNA form, the CDR3 reads TGTGCCAGCAGCTTGGCCAGGGGCCTCAATAGCAATCAGCCCCAGCATTTT. V usage is TRBV5-5 and J usage is TRBJ1-5, with D perhaps matching TRBD1 (6 bases). V was pared by 0 bases and J by 0 bases, with 13 bases between. The CDR3 loop spans 17 amino acids. Germline values: CDR1 SGHKS, CDR2 YYEKEE (reference sequence).

The CDR3 DNA reads TGTGCCAGCAGACCTCCCGGGGTCATCGGGGACACTGAAGCTTTCTTT. As protein: CASRPPGVIGDTEAFF. The genes are TRBV28 and TRBJ1-1; D is undetermined. This CDR3 region has 16 residues. CDR1 and CDR2 from the germline V gene are MDHEN and SYDVKM. V dropped 6 bases and J dropped 3 bases, with 20 bases sitting between them.

The genes are TRBV20-1 and TRBJ2-7, with D possibly being TRBD1 (5 bases). V lost 3 bases, J lost 5 bases, and 17 bases lay in between. The CDR3 loop spans 14 amino acids. Looked up from germline, CDR1 is DFQATT and CDR2 is SNEGSKA (reference sequence). The CDR3: CSASRPQGFHEQYF. The CDR3 nucleotides are TGCAGTGCTAGTCGGCCCCAGGGTTTCCACGAGCAGTACTTC.

The rearrangement joins TRBV7-8 to TRBJ2-1, with 7 bases aligning to TRBD2. CDR3 length: 14 amino acids. Trimming at V came to 2 bases and at J to 4 bases, leaving 2 bases not matched to a gene. The germline V gene has CDR1 SGHVS and CDR2 FQNEAQ. The CDR3 DNA reads TGTGCCAGCAGCTTACGGGGGGTATACAATGAGCAGTTCTTC. Its translation is CASSLRGVYNEQFF.

V is TRBV6-5 and J is TRBJ1-2, with 8 bases identical to TRBD1. CDR3 length: 15 amino acids. V dropped 2 bases and J dropped 3; count of bases not matched to a gene: 5. Germline V gene sequence: CDR1 MNHEY, CDR2 SVGAGI. The CDR3 reads CASSYLGQAHYGYTF. The CDR3 DNA reads TGTGCCAGCAGTTACCTGGGACAGGCCCACTATGGCTACACCTTC.

A word on this clone: The DNA is left out, because the CDR3 cannot be placed on it with certainty; the CDR3 is given as TCRdb lists it. The chain employs TRBV21-1 and TRBJ2-3; the table's D call TRBD1 went unverified against the DNA. TRBV21-1 is given as a pseudogene. 16 amino acids form the CDR3, both terminal residues included. The CDR3 sequence is CASSKVGTGSTDTQYF.

The CDR3 sequence: CASSQDRWHTQYF. The CDR3 DNA reads as TGTGCCAGCAGCCAAGATCGCTGGCATACGCAGTATTTT. V is TRBV3-1 (or the pseudogene TRBV3-2) and J is TRBJ2-3; D remains ambiguous. V lost 0 bases to trimming and J lost 7 bases, with 8 bases between them. CDR3 length: 13 amino acids. Per germline, CDR1 LGHDT and CDR2 YNNKEL (reference sequence).

The rearrangement links TRBV5-5 to TRBJ2-7; 9 bases agree with TRBD1. Germline CDR1 and CDR2: SGHKS and YYEKEE (reference sequence). V gave up 4 bases and J gave up 3 bases; unmatched junction bases: 17. This CDR3 contains 18 residues. This chain's CDR3 is CASSPTQWGTGSYYEQYF. As DNA, the CDR3 is TGTGCCAGCAGCCCGACCCAGTGGGGGACAGGGTCGTACTACGAGCAGTACTTC.

The chain is built from TRBV5-4 and TRBJ1-1; perhaps TRBD1 as D (5 bases). Germline lookup yields CDR1 SGHNT and CDR2 YYREEE (reference sequence). The length of the CDR3 is 14 residues. V was cut by 3 bases and J by 6 bases, with 15 bases left in between. The CDR3 region is CASSSHKGLAEAFF. The CDR3, as DNA: TGTGCCAGCAGCTCCCACAAGGGGCTCGCTGAAGCTTTCTTT.

The gene calls are TRBV28 and TRBJ1-2; TRBD1 aligns across 9 bases. V was pared by 4 bases and J by 4 bases, with 13 bases of the junction left unmatched. This CDR3 is built from 17 residues. Germline V gene lookup returns CDR1 MDHEN and CDR2 SYDVKM. For the CDR3, the DNA is TGTGCCAGCAGTTATCCCGGGACAGGGTCTTCTAGCTATGGCTACACCTTC. The encoded protein is CASSYPGTGSSSYGYTF.

Comment on this clone: Relative to the germline gene, one junction end is altered; a read error may explain this. The chain employs TRBV6-5 and TRBJ2-7; D is possibly TRBD2 (6 bases). The CDR3 runs to 14 residues. Germline values: CDR1 MNHEY, CDR2 SVGAGI. CDR3 sequence: CASRGTGVSHEQYF. CDR3 nucleotide sequence: TGTGCCAGCAGGGGGACGGGGGTCTCCCACGAGCAGTACTTC.

This clone was seen a few times. This rearrangement joins TRBV28 to TRBJ1-5; D not resolved. This CDR3 comprises 15 residues. Trimming removed 9 bases at V and 0 bases at J, with 15 bases between. Germline V lookup: CDR1 MDHEN, CDR2 SYDVKM. The CDR3 loop reads CARRLPLYSNQPQHF. CDR3 nucleotide sequence: TGTGCCAGGAGATTGCCCCTTTATAGCAATCAGCCCCAGCATTTT.

This sequence joins TRBV7-8 and TRBJ1-4, with TRBD1 identical over 8 bases. This CDR3 comprises 18 residues. From germline, CDR1 is SGHVS and CDR2 FQNEAQ. The V and J ends lost 1 base and 1 base, in that order; junction bases with no gene match: 8. The CDR3 region is CASSLEPGQARTNEKLFF. The CDR3 DNA is TGTGCCAGCAGCTTAGAGCCGGGACAGGCTAGAACTAATGAAAAACTGTTTTTT.

This chain links TRBV23-1 with TRBJ1-6; D might be TRBD1 (6 bases). TRBV23-1 is an ORF; its function is uncertain. The CDR3 extends over 14 amino acids. Trimming pared 4 bases from V and 12 bases from J, leaving 16 bases between. CDR3 region: CASSLTPSGVPLHF. The CDR3, as DNA: TGCGCCAGCAGTCTAACTCCCTCAGGGGTACCCCTCCACTTT.

The chain combines TRBV19 with TRBJ1-2; the D gene is possibly TRBD1 (6 bases). Trimming took 1 base from V and 6 from J, leaving 9 bases between them. The germline V gene has CDR1 LNHDA and CDR2 SQIVND (reference sequence). The CDR3 length is 13 residues. As DNA, the CDR3 is TGTGCCAGTAGTATAGGACAGGAGGATGGCTACACCTTC. Encoded protein: CASSIGQEDGYTF.

The chain couples TRBV28 to TRBJ1-2; 8 positions match TRBD1. J was trimmed by 9 bases and V by 1 base; bases with no gene match: 10. The CDR3 has 15 residues. Germline V CDR1 and CDR2: MDHEN, SYDVKM. The CDR3 loop is CASSLSTGGYVSYTF. The CDR3 DNA reads TGTGCCAGCAGTTTATCCACAGGGGGATACGTAAGCTACACCTTC.

The V gene is TRBV6-4, the J gene TRBJ2-1; D may be TRBD2 (5 bases). The germline V gene encodes CDR1 MRHNA and CDR2 SNTAGT. V was pared by 0 bases and J by 12 bases, with 12 bases between. The CDR3 is 13 amino acids. The CDR3 DNA reads as TGTGCCAGCAGTGACTCCGGGTCCACTAGGCAGTTCTTC. Protein sequence: CASSDSGSTRQFF.

The rearrangement links TRBV21-1 to TRBJ1-1. TRBV21-1 is given as a pseudogene. The CDR3 totals 11 residues. The chain's CDR3 is CASSKERKAFF. CDR3 nucleotide sequence: TGTGCCAGCAGCAAAGAGCGGAAAGCTTTCTTT.

V usage is TRBV20-1 and J usage is TRBJ2-5; unclear D gene. Between the trimmed V and J ends, which lost 3 bases and 2 bases, there was a span of 4 bases. Germline V CDR1 and CDR2: DFQATT, SNEGSKA (reference sequence). This CDR3 comprises 11 residues. The CDR3 reads CSASQQETQYF. CDR3 sequence (DNA): TGCAGTGCTAGCCAGCAAGAGACCCAGTACTTC.

The genes are TRBV7-2 and TRBJ2-1; 7 positions match TRBD2. This CDR3 region has 15 residues. In germline, CDR1 is SGHTA, CDR2 FQGNSA. The V and J ends lost 1 base and 10 bases, in that order; junction bases with no gene match: 10. The chain's CDR3 is CASSLVWLAVNEQFF. In nucleotides, the CDR3 is TGTGCCAGCAGCTTAGTATGGCTAGCGGTAAACGAGCAGTTCTTC.